Here is one TCR beta chain with its context. Its cognate antigen is unknown. Once RNA had been extracted, it was reverse transcribed into cDNA to act as the sequencing template. Clones were read by immunoSEQ multiplex PCR, and TCRdb kept only the in-frame ones, dropping some. The repertoire holds some 130,000 clones, less than 70% seen once, with more than 15% in the top ten. The data are from a study of CD8+ T cells in alopecia areata. Study details: Disease severity was quantified as SALT score of affected scalp area. Study-level points and caveats: Among the top 100, expanded CD8+ clones were significantly decreased by tofacitinib, as was scalp clonality.

Looked up from germline, CDR1 is LGHNA and CDR2 is YSLEER. The CDR3 runs to 15 residues. V lost 0 bases and J lost 2, with 5 bases in between. Treatment: oral pan-JAK inhibitor, 5-10 mg twice daily. Lesional scalp tissue (obtained by punch biopsy) and peripheral blood were collected from alopecia areata patients. The V call is TRBV4-3, the J call TRBJ2-6; D not resolved. The source of this sequence is a human donor with alopecia areata. Sequences were derived from CD8+ T cells sorted from blood, sampled at week 4, from a patient treated with tofacitinib. The CDR3 bases are TGCGCCAGCAGCCAAGACTGGACTGGGGCCAACGTCCTGACTTTC. Its protein is CASSQDWTGANVLTF.